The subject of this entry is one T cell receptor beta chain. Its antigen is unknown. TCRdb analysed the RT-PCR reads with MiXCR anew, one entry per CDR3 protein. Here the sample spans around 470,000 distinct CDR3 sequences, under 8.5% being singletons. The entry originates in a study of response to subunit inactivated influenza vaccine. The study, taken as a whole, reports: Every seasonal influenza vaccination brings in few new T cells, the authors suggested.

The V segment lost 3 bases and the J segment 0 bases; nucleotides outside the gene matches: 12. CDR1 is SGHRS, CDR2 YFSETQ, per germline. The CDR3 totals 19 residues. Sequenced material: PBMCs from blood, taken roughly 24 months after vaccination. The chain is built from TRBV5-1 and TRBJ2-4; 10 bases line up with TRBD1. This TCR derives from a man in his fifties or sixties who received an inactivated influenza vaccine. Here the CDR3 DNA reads TGCGCCAGCAGCTGGTTCCCGGGACAGGGGAACTTAGCCAAAAACATTCAGTACTTC. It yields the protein CASSWFPGQGNLAKNIQYF.